This T cell receptor beta chain derives from a study of blood T cell repertoires in COVID-19 (dated by TCRdb to 2020 to 2021). Regarding the study in general: Samples covering the acute and convalescent phases of COVID-19 were provided by collaborators in the United States, Italy and Spain. The prospective study material was composed of cDNA or gDNA derived from T cells, B-cell-depleted T cells, or PBMCs. Subjects who had been exposed to COVID-19, were actively infected with it, or had recovered from it provided the deeply sampled blood TCRbeta repertoires that made up the dataset. The repertoires were made available in a free public database intended to serve as a resource for research on the immune response to SARS-CoV-2. Samples were obtained from the ongoing ImmuneRACE study (first 160 participants) and from 1,200 or so subjects provided by 6 global collaborators. Sample metadata almost always included a de-identified subject ID, COVID-19 status, age in years and sex. HLA class I and class II types, where available, came from metadata supplied by the sample provider rather than from assay-based typing.

V loses 1 base of germline sequence and J loses 4 bases, and the interval between the two ends is 7 bases. In the germline V gene, CDR1 corresponds to KGHSH and CDR2 to LQKENI. The CDR3 spans 13 residues, from the cysteine through the phenylalanine. Only the CDR3 portion is preserved as DNA: 39 bases, with reading frame beginning at the first base. Broad study findings and their caveats: The amount of clinical and demographic metadata varied by source and participant and was provided uncurated.

Notes on this clone: No cognate antigen has been identified for it. No much larger clonotype is one base removed from it; base qualities were not supplied.

The collaborating institutions used their own protocols to collect whole blood in K2EDTA tubes. Collaborator samples were shipped for TCRbeta analysis as frozen whole blood, isolated PBMCs, or DNA extracted from either sample type. TCRbeta CDR3 regions were amplified from genomic DNA using the immunoSEQ Assay, a bias-controlled multiplex PCR. As for how the authors treated the data: The number of nucleated cells in each sample was estimated from the amplification of reference gene primers within the assay. Sequence reads were collapsed and filtered to measure the absolute abundance of every unique TCRbeta CDR3 rearrangement. For each sample, productive Simpson clonality was calculated by taking the square root of Simpson's diversity index across productive rearrangements. TCRdb obtained this table from immuneACCESS and retained in-frame rearrangements with V and J assigned. These tables miss some clones; where compared with another copy, unresolved V genes account for less than half of the shortfall, and the remainder is unexplained. The DNA gave D and trimming, while V, J and clone size come from that table. This sample lists 150,000 to 200,000 clones; 86% were detected once. The top ten hold less than 3.5% of the sample.

The material sequenced was peripheral blood. Rearrangement joined TRBV18 to TRBJ1-1, with no confidently assigned D gene. This TCR came from a woman younger than 45 with active or convalescent COVID-19. The DNA reads TGTGCCAGCTCACCACGGGAGACCACTGAAGCTTTCTTT. Translated, this gives CASSPRETTEAFF.